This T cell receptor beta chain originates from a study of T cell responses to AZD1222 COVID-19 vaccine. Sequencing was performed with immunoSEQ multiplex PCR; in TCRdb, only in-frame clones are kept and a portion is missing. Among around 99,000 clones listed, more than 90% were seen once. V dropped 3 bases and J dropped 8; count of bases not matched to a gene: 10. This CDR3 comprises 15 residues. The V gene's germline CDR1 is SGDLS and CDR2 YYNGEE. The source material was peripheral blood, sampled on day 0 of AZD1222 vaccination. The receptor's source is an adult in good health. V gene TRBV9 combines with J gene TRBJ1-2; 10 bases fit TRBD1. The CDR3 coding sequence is TGTGCCAGCAGCGCAGGCCCCGGGACAGGGGACGGCTACACCTTC. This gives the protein CASSAGPGTGDGYTF. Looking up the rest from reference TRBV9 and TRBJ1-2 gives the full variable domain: DSGVTQTPKHLITATGQRVTLRCSPRSGDLSVYWYQQSLDQGLQFLIQYYNGEERAKGNILERFSAQQFPDLHSELNLSSLELGDSALYFCASSAGPGTGDGYTFGSGTRLTVV.